These T cell receptor beta chains were read from a single sample in a study of identical twins. TCRdb reanalysed the 5' RACE reads using MiXCR and keeps one entry per CDR3 protein. Altogether approximately 300,000 distinct CDR3 sequences are present, 8% to 9.5% being singletons, with the ten largest covering under 7.5%. This sample was also put to use in a study of yellow fever vaccine responses in identical twins.

The sequencing sample was made of CD8+ T cells sorted from blood. The receptors here all came from a woman between 18 and 29 years old in good health. CDR3s include the opening cysteine and the closing phenylalanine or tryptophan. A D gene is named only where the DNA matches it firmly. Size is omitted from some rows. Given values are once, few, many or a class for expanded clones.

TRBJ2-7,few,TRBV28,TRBD1,TGTGCCAGCAATTCCCGGCACCCGGACAGGGGGGCTGGGGCTGGCGAGCAGTACTTC,CASNSRHPDRGAGAGEQYF
TRBJ2-1,many,TRBV4-1,NA,TGCGCCAGCAGCCAAGTCGGGGGGCCAAGCTCCTACAATGAGCAGTTCTTC,CASSQVGGPSSYNEQFF
TRBJ2-3,NA,TRBV11-2,TRBD2,TGTGCCAGCAGTCTTTACCTAGCGGGGGGGCCGGTTATGTTCACAGATACGCAGTATTTT,CASSLYLAGGPVMFTDTQYF
TRBJ2-2,once,TRBV30,TRBD1,TGTGCCTGGAGCCCGGGACAGGGGAACACCGGGGAGCTGTTTTTT,CAWSPGQGNTGELFF
TRBJ2-1,many,TRBV20-1,NA,TGCAGTGTTCCCGGGACCTCCTACAATGAGCAGTTCTTC,CSVPGTSYNEQFF
TRBJ1-1,many,TRBV5-1,NA,TGCGCCAGCAGCTTGGCCAGCCAGATGAACGCTGAAGCTTTCTTT,CASSLASQMNAEAFF
TRBJ2-6,NA,TRBV14,NA,TGTGCCAGCAGCCATGCAGCACGGCTCTCTGGGGCCAACGTCCTGACTTTC,CASSHAARLSGANVLTF
TRBJ2-3,NA,TRBV6-5,TRBD2,TGTGCCAGCAGTTACTCCGGCGGGGGGGCCGGGGATACGCAGTATTTT,CASSYSGGGAGDTQYF
TRBJ2-3,few,TRBV10-2,TRBD2,TGCGCCAGCAGCGAGAGACTAGCGGGACCTCGGGGAACAGATACGCAGTATTTT,CASSERLAGPRGTDTQYF
TRBJ2-2,NA,TRBV20-1,NA,TGCAGTCCCAGGGTCCAGAACACCGGGGAGCTGTTTTTT,CSPRVQNTGELFF
TRBJ2-1,few,TRBV6-2/TRBV6-3,NA,TGTGCCAGCAGTCCACTCCACAGCCAGAGCTACAATGAGCAGTTCTTC,CASSPLHSQSYNEQFF
TRBJ2-7,few,TRBV11-2,NA,TGTGCCAGCAGCTTACAGATTCTGGGTGATTACGAGCAGTACTTC,CASSLQILGDYEQYF
TRBJ2-3,NA,TRBV6-4,TRBD1,TGTGCCAGCGCCGCCACACCCGGGGACAGGGTAACAGATACGCAGTATTTT,CASAATPGDRVTDTQYF
TRBJ2-1,NA,TRBV12-3/TRBV12-4,TRBD2,TGTGCCAGCAGTTTATTGCGGGGGGGCTACAATGAGCAGTTCTTC,CASSLLRGGYNEQFF
TRBJ2-1,few,TRBV19,TRBD2,TGTGCCAGTAGCTCTTCAGCGGGGGGTTACAATGAGCAGTTCTTC,CASSSSAGGYNEQFF
TRBJ2-1,NA,TRBV10-1,TRBD1,TGCGCCAGCAGTGACCCCGACAGGGGTGGATACAATGAGCAGTTCTTC,CASSDPDRGGYNEQFF
TRBJ2-1,NA,TRBV6-5,TRBD2,TGTGCCAGCAGATTATTAGCGGGGAATGCGAATGAGCAGTTCTTC,CASRLLAGNANEQFF
TRBJ2-7,NA,TRBV28,TRBD1,TGTGCCAGCAGTTTACACTCAGACAGGGACGAGCAGTACTTC,CASSLHSDRDEQYF
TRBJ2-5,few,TRBV7-6,TRBD1,TGTGCCAGCAGCGAAGACGCGGACAGGATAGAAGAGACCCAGTACTTC,CASSEDADRIEETQYF
TRBJ1-4,many,TRBV15,TRBD1,TGTGCCACCAGCAGAGGATGGGACAGGGACGAAAAACTGTTTTTT,CATSRGWDRDEKLFF
TRBJ2-7,NA,TRBV29-1,NA,TGCAGCGTTGAGGGTGTAGCGGATTCCCCCTACGAGCAGTACTTC,CSVEGVADSPYEQYF
TRBJ2-3,few,TRBV5-4,TRBD2,TGTGCCAGCAGCCAAGAACTAGCGGAGATCACAGATACGCAGTATTTT,CASSQELAEITDTQYF
TRBJ1-6,NA,TRBV10-2,NA,TGCGCCAGCAGCCGGGACGGGGGTAGTTCACCCCTCCACTTT,CASSRDGGSSPLHF
TRBJ2-1,many,TRBV29-1,TRBD1,TGCAGCGGTTGGACAGGGGTCAATGAGCAGTTCTTC,CSGWTGVNEQFF
TRBJ2-1,NA,TRBV4-3,TRBD2,TGCGCCAGCAGCCAAGGCCCAGCGGGAGAGGGCAATGAGCAGTTCTTC,CASSQGPAGEGNEQFF
TRBJ2-1,NA,TRBV7-9,NA,TGTGCCAGCAGCCTCCTCATTAGCGGCCTATACAATGAGCAGTTCTTC,CASSLLISGLYNEQFF
TRBJ2-3,NA,TRBV7-2,NA,TGTGCCAGCAGACAACAGGGCACAGATACGCAGTATTTT,CASRQQGTDTQYF
TRBJ1-4,NA,TRBV7-2,NA,TGTGCCAGCAGCACCGACACAGCGTCTAATGAAAAACTGTTTTTT,CASSTDTASNEKLFF
TRBJ1-1,NA,TRBV7-9,NA,TGTGCCAGCAGCTTAGTAAACAGGAACACTGAAGCTTTCTTT,CASSLVNRNTEAFF
TRBJ2-2,NA,TRBV30,NA,TGTGCCTGCCTGGGTGGGACCGGGGAGCTGTTTTTT,CACLGGTGELFF
TRBJ2-5,NA,TRBV27,NA,TGTGCCAGCAGCTCGCAAGCGGGTAACCAAGAGACCCAGTACTTC,CASSSQAGNQETQYF
TRBJ2-7,many,TRBV25-1,NA,TGTGCCAGCAGTGACCGTCCCTACGAGCAGTACTTC,CASSDRPYEQYF
TRBJ2-7,few,TRBV21-1,NA,TGTGCCAGCAGCGGTATCTACGAGCAGTACTTC,CASSGIYEQYF
TRBJ1-4,few,TRBV7-9,NA,TGTGCCAGCAGCAAACAACCTACAGGGTCAACTAATGAAAAACTGTTTTTT,CASSKQPTGSTNEKLFF
TRBJ2-7,NA,TRBV12-5,NA,TGTGCTAGTGGGGAGGGACGGACCTTCTTCTACGAGCAGTACTTC,CASGEGRTFFYEQYF
TRBJ1-1,NA,TRBV7-9,TRBD1,TGTGCCAGCAGCTTAGTGGACAGGGGGACTGAAGCTTTCTTT,CASSLVDRGTEAFF
TRBJ2-7,few,TRBV12-3/TRBV12-4,TRBD1,TGTGCCAGCAGTTCCCCGACAGGGGCCTACGAGCAGTACTTC,CASSSPTGAYEQYF
TRBJ2-1,NA,TRBV7-2,NA,TGTGCCAGCAGCTTTTATTGGGGCGATGAGCAGTTCTTC,CASSFYWGDEQFF
TRBJ2-3,NA,TRBV18,TRBD1,TGTGCCAGCTCAGTCCAGGGGGCAGATACGCAGTATTTT,CASSVQGADTQYF
TRBJ2-3,NA,TRBV24-1,TRBD1,TGTGCCACCACAGACAGGGGGAGCACAGATACGCAGTATTTT,CATTDRGSTDTQYF
TRBJ2-2,many,TRBV12-5,TRBD1,TGTGCTAGTGGTTCGAGCATGAGACAGGGATACACCGGGGAGCTGTTTTTT,CASGSSMRQGYTGELFF
TRBJ2-1,NA,TRBV6-6,TRBD1,TGTGCCAGCACTACAGGGGGAGAGCAGTTCTTC,CASTTGGEQFF